This T cell receptor (beta chain) comes out of a study of T cells in Graves' hyperthyroidism and ophthalmopathy. At least ten counts were recorded for this clonotype. The source material, RNA transcripts, was used to amplify TCR beta CDR3 regions. The study used the HTBI primer set for a first-round RT-PCR of the TCR CDR3. Each CDR3 protein gets one entry after TCRdb re-called the multiplex PCR reads with MiXCR. The sample records approximately 640,000 distinct CDR3 sequences, just under 45% being singletons. The CDR3 sequence is 15 residues long. Germline V gives CDR1 LNHDA, CDR2 SQIVND (reference sequence). V lost 5 bases and J lost 0, with 13 bases in between.

The clonotype originates from an adult man with Graves' disease, either hyperthyroidism or ophthalmopathy (not recorded which). Sequenced sample: peripheral blood or thyroid tissue (not recorded which). The genes are TRBV19 and TRBJ1-2; weak D call: TRBD1 (5 bases). This CDR3 reads CASSAWDGANYGYTF. CDR3 nucleotide sequence: TGTGCCAGTAGTGCCTGGGACGGAGCTAACTATGGCTACACCTTC.